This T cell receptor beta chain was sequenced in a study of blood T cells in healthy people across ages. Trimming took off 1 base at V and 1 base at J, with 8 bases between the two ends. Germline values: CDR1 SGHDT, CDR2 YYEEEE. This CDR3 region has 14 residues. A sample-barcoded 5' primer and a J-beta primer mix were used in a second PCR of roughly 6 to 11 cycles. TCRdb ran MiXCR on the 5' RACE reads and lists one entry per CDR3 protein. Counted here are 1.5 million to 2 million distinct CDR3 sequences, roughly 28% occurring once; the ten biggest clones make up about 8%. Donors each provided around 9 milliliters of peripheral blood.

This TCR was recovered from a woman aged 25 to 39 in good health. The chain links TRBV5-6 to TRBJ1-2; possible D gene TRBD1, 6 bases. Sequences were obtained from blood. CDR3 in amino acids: CASSLYRVNYGYTF. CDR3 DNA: TGTGCCAGCAGCTTGTACAGGGTTAACTATGGCTACACCTTC.